The T cell receptor beta chain described here comes from a study of T cell repertoires in cytomegalovirus infection. Study observations and caveats: Cumulative public TCR beta family frequency identified CMV carriers with the relevant HLA.

Points on this clonotype: Its specificity is not known.

V gave up 1 base and J gave up 2 bases, with 12 bases separating them. The CDR3 is 15 amino acids. Germline V gene data show CDR1 as SGHAT and CDR2 as FQNNGV. TCRdb reanalysed the reads using MiXCR and keeps one entry per CDR3 protein. The table lists around 77,000 distinct CDR3 sequences, roughly 22% of them singletons. V usage is TRBV11-2 and J usage is TRBJ2-7; D is possibly TRBD2 (6 bases). The sample in question was CD8+ T cells from cultured PBMCs, obtained from culture after CMV antigen stimulation. This sequence was found in a human donor in good health (CMV status not recorded). Some clones in this sample may be carry-over from other donors' samples. CDR3 protein: CASSLALGEAYEQYF. The CDR3 DNA follows: TGTGCCAGCAGCTTAGCTCTGGGGGAGGCCTACGAGCAGTACTTC.